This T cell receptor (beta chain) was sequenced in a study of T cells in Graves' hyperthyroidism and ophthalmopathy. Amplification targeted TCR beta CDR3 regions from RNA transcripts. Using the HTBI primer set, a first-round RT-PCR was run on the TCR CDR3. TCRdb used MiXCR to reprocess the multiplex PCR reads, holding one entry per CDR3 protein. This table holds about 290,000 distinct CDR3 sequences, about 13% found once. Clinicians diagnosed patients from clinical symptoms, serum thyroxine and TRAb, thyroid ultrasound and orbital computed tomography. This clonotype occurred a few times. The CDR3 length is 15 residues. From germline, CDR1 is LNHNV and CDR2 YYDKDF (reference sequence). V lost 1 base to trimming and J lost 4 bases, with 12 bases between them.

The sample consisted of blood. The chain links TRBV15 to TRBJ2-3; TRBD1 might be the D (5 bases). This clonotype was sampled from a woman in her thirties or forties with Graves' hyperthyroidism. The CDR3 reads CATSRGQFPADTQYF. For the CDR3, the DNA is TGTGCCACCAGCAGAGGACAGTTCCCCGCAGATACGCAGTATTTT.